This T cell receptor beta chain appears in the sequencing data of a study of vaccination effects on CD4 cells after COVID-19 (dated by TCRdb to between 2021 and 2023). Broadly, across the study: Two doses of either the BNT162b2 or the mRNA-1273 mRNA SARS-CoV-2 vaccine were administered to participants. Pre-vaccine samples were drawn from a couple of convalescent patients 16 days and one week before the first dose, at 142 and 148 days after COVID-19 diagnosis. SARS-CoV-2 spike-specific CD4+ TCR repertoires were compared before and after mRNA vaccination in COVID-19 convalescent patients and in infection-naive vaccine recipients. A total of 9 to 11 COVID-19 convalescent patients and a handful of SARS-CoV-2-naive healthy vaccine recipients were included in the full study. The Oncomine TCR Beta short-read assay on an Illumina iSeq 100 was used to sequence cultures from other donors in the study. Findings and caveats that apply to the study as a whole: The study was limited by a small number of convalescent patients and lacked early post-infection timepoints. In convalescent patients, the post-vaccine spike-reactive repertoire was composed mainly of new vaccine-induced clones that were largely distinct from infection-induced clones. Both infection-induced and vaccine-induced clones contracted markedly at late post-vaccination timepoints, which is consistent with waning T cell responses.

Receptors were amplified or captured by the immunoSEQ multiplex PCR assay. DNA from the cultured, isolated CD4+ T cells was subjected to TCR beta CDR3 sequencing. As for the authors' bioinformatics: Non-productive TCR sequences were removed and reads were trimmed to the CDR3 region, keeping CDR3s of at least 7 amino acids. The MANAFEST web app was used to pick out antigen-specific clonotypes by comparing their expansion in peptide wells with that in reference cultures. To be called positive, a clone needed expansion at FDR<0.05 compared with the reference and with all other wells, an odds ratio greater than 5, and a frequency greater than 0.1% in two replicate wells. Clonotypes significantly expanded in SARS-CoV-2 spike wells and in at least one common cold coronavirus spike condition were defined as cross-reactive. CDR3 similarity was assessed by Levenshtein distance with the stringdist R package, and unrooted trees were built with ape in R 3.6.1. As stored in TCRdb, this immuneACCESS dataset retains in-frame rearrangements with V and J assigned. A fraction of the clones does not appear; measured against another copy, unresolved V genes explain less than half of the discrepancy, and the remainder lacks a known reason. V, J and clone size were drawn from that table, and D and trimming were deduced from the DNA. The sample profile shows 17,000 or so clones; roughly four fifths of them were found once. The ten largest clonotypes hold over 15% of the sample.

With respect to this clone: Its antigen is unknown. Nothing much larger sits one base from this clone, and base qualities are not available.

In the ViraFEST assay, PBMC were stimulated with viral peptide pools, and TCR sequencing was then used to find antigen-specific CD4+ T cell clonotypes based on their expansion. After around 11 days of culture, CD4+ T cells were isolated with the EasySep CD4+ T cell isolation kit. Convalescent patients had PCR-confirmed SARS-CoV-2 infection between March and December 2020, before Alpha, Beta and Delta variants emerged in the United States. Each well held around 1.9 million PBMC cultured in IMDM containing approximately 5% human AB serum, 9.5 to 10 IU/ml IL-2 and gentamicin, along with approximately 10 ug/ml peptides. On days 3 and 7, half of the culture medium was replaced with fresh IL-2-containing medium. Each peptide stimulation condition was cultured in triplicate wells unless otherwise noted. Using Ficoll-Paque Plus gradient centrifugation, PBMC were separated from whole blood and then either used fresh or cryopreserved at -140C. The overlapping peptide pools covered the spike proteins of SARS-CoV-2 and of the common cold coronaviruses HCoV-NL63, HCoV-OC43 and HCoV-229E. The QIAamp micro DNA kit was used to extract genomic DNA from the cultured CD4+ T cells.

The sample here was CD4+ T cells from PBMCs cultured with SARS-CoV-2 spike peptides, taken before COVID-19 vaccination. This sample's cell subset or site label indicates: SARS-CoV-2 spike overlapping peptide pool stimulation. The source is a human donor who had a prior SARS-CoV-2 infection.

The nucleotide sequence reads as follows: TGTGCCAGCTCGCCCCTGGGCGAGCAGTACTTC. This sequence encodes CASSPLGEQYF. The sequence links TRBV18 to TRBJ2-7; the D gene is not confidently resolved. The germline ends are 9 bases apart after V is trimmed by 6 bases and J by 6 bases. The germline V gene encodes CDR1 KGHSH and CDR2 LQKENI. Taken from cysteine to phenylalanine, the CDR3 has 11 residues. Only the CDR3 portion is preserved as DNA: 33 bases, with reading frame beginning at the first base.